This T cell receptor beta chain was recovered during a study of blood T cells in healthy people across ages. Study conclusions and caveats: The donors' CMV status was not determined, possibly confounding changes in expanded clonotypes.

The authors ran a second PCR of about 6 to 11 cycles using a sample-barcoded 5' primer and a J-beta primer mix. Via MiXCR, TCRdb re-called the 5' RACE reads, giving one row per CDR3 protein. The data contain 450,000 to 600,000 distinct CDR3 sequences, about a quarter of them seen just once; the ten biggest clones take up 3% to 4.5%. In this sample, this clonotype turned up a few times. Its target is unknown. The CDR3 is 13 residues long. The germline CDR1 and CDR2 sequences are DFQATT and SNEGSKA (reference sequence). J was trimmed by 5 bases and V by 6 bases; bases with no gene match: 7. Isolated per sample were at least 6 million PBMCs. A further study also used this sample, focusing on T cells of mothers and their children. Turning to that study: Donors were a few healthy Caucasian mothers and their six children.

The TCR comes from a boy between 2 and 10 years old in good health. J is TRBJ2-5 and V is TRBV20-1; 9 bases fit TRBD1. The specimen sequenced was blood. The CDR3 loop reads CSANRGRWETQYF. The DNA for the CDR3 is TGCAGTGCCAACAGGGGGCGCTGGGAGACCCAGTACTTC.